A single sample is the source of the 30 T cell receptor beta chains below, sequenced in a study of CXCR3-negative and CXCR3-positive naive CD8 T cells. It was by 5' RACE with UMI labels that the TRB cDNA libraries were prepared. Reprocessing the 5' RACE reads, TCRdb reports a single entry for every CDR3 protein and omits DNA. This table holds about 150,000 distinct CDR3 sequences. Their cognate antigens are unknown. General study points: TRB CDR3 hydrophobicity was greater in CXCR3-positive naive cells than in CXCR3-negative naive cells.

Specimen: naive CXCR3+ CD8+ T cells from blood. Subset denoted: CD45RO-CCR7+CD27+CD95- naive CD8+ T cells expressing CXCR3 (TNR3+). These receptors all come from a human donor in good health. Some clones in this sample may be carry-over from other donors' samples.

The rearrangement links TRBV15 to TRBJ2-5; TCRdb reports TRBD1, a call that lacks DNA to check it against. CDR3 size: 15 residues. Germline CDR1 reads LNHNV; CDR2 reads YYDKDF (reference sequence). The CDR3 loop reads CATSSRTGTQETQYF. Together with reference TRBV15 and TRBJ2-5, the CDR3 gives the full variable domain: DAMVIQNPRYQVTQFGKPVTLSCSQTLNHNVMYWYQQKSSQAPKLLFHYYDKDFNNEADTPDNFQSRRPNTSFCFLDIRSPGLGDTAMYLCATSSRTGTQETQYFGPGTRLLVL.

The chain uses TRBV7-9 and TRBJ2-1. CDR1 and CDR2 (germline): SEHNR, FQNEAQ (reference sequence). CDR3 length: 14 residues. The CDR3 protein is CASSLTSDGNEQFF.

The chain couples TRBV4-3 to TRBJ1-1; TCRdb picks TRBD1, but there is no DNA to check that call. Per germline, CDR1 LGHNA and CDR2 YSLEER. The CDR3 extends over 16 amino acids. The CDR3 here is CASSQDLEGQDTEAFF.

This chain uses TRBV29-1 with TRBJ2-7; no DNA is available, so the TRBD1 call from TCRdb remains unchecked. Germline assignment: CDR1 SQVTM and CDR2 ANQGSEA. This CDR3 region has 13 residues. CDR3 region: CSVQTGGYGEQYF.

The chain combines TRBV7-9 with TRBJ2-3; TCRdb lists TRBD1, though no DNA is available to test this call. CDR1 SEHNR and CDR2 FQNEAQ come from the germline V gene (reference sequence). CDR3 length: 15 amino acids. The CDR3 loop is CASSSTGGTTDTQYF.

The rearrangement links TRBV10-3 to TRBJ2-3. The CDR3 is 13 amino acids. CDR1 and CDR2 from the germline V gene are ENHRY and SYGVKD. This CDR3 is CAISGSAADTQYF.

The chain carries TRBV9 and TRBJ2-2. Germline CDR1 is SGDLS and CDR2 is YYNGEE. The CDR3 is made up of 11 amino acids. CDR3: CASSPPGELFF.

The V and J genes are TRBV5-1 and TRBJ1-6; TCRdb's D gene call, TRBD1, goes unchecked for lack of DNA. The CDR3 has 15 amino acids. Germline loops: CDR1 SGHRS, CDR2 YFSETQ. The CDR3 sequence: CASSLETVENSPLHF.

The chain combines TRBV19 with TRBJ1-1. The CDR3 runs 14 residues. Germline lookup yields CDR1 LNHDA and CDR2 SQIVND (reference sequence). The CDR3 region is CASSMVTTNTEAFF.

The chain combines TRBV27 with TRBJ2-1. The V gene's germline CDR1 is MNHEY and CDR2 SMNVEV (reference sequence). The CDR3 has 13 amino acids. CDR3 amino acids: CASSVDTYNEQFF.

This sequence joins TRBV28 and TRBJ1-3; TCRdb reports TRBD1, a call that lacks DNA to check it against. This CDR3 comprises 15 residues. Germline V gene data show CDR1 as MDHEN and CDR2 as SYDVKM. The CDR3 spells CATRRTGSSGNTIHF.

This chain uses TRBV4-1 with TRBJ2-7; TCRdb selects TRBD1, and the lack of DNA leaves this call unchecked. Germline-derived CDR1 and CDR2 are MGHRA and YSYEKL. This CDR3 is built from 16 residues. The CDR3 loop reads CASSQGGGQGAYEQYF.

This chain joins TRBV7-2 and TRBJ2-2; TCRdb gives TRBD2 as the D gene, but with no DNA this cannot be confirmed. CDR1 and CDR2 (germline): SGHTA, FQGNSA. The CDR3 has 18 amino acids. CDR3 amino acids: CASSSTRLAGANTGELFF.

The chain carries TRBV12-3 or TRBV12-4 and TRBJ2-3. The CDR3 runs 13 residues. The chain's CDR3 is CASSLGYTGTQYF.

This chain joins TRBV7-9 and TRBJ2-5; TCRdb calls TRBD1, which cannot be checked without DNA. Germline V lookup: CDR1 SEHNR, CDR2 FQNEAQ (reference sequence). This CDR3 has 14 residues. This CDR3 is CASSQGGGTETQYF.

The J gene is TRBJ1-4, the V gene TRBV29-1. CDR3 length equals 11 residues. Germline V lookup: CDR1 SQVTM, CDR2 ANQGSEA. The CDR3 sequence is CSVDLTWGLFF.

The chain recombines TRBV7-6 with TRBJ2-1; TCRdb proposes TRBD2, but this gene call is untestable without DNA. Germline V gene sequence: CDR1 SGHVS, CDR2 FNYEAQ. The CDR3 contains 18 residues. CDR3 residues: CASSLATSGANSYNEQFF.

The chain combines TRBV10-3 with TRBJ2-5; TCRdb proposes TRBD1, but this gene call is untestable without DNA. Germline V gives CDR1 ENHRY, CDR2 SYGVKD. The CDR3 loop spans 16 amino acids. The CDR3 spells CAIKTNRAPAQETQYF.

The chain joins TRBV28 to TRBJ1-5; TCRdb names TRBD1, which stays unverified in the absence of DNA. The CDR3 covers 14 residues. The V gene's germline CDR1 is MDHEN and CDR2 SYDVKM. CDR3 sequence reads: CASSRPGNNQPQHF.

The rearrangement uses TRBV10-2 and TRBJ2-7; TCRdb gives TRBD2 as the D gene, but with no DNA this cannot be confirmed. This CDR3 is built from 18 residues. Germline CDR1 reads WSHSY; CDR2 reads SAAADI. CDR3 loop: CASSDPGLAGAPPTEQYF.

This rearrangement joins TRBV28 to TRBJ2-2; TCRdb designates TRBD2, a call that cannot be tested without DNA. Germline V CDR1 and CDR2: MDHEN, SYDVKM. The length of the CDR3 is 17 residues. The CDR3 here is CASSFPPSGRYTGELFF.

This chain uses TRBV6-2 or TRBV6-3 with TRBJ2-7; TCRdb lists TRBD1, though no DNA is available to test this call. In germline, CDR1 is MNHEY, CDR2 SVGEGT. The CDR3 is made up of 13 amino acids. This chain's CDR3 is CASTLNRRYEQYF.

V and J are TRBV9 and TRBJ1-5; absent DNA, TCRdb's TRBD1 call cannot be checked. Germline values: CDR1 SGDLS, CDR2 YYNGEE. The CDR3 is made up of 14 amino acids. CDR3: CASSPWESYQPQHF.

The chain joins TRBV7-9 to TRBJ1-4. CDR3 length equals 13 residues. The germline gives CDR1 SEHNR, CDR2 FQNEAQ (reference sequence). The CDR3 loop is CASSLGDNEKLFF.

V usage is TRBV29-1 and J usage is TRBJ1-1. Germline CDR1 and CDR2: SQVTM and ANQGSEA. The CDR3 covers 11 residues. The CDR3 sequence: CSVFIGTEAFF.

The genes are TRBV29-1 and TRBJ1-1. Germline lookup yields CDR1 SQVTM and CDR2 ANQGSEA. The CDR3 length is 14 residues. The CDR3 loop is CSVTRAGENTEAFF.

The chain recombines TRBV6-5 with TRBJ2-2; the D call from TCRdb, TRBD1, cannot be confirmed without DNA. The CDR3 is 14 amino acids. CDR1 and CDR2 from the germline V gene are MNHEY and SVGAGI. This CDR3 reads CASPTRGSGGELFF.

CDR3 sequence reads: CASSQGPAVYNEQFF. This rearrangement joins TRBV4-1 to TRBJ2-1; no DNA is available, so the TRBD2 call from TCRdb remains unchecked. CDR1 MGHRA and CDR2 YSYEKL come from the germline V gene. The CDR3 spans 15 residues.

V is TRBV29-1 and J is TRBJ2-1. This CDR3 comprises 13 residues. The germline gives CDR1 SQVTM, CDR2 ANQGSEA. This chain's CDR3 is CSVEEGLYNEQFF.

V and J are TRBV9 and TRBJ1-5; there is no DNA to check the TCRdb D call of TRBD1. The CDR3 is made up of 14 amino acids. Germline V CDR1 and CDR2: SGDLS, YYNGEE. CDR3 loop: CASSAHSGDQPQHF. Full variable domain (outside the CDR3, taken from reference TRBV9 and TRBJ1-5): DSGVTQTPKHLITATGQRVTLRCSPRSGDLSVYWYQQSLDQGLQFLIQYYNGEERAKGNILERFSAQQFPDLHSELNLSSLELGDSALYFCASSAHSGDQPQHFGDGTRLSIL.